This record looks at one T cell receptor beta chain sequence and its context. Its target is unknown. The primer mix had 60 Vbeta and 13 Jbeta primers. Per the original data handling: In a later analysis, some 80 million unique TCR beta chains included roughly 11 million shared by two or more donors. Sequencing was performed with immunoSEQ multiplex PCR; in TCRdb, only in-frame clones are kept and a portion is missing. Clonal size and the V and J genes are those of that table, whereas D and trimming came from the DNA. This table has around 130,000 clones, over 60% appearing once. The data belong to a study of cytomegalovirus exposure and HLA in healthy donors. Study-wide points: In a later analysis, compared with equally common non-associated chains, HLA-associated beta chains were more expanded. Serostatus for CMV was the only available immune exposure information.

V was trimmed by 9 bases and J by 5 bases, leaving 9 bases between them. CDR3 length equals 11 residues. Germline loops: CDR1 SGHKS, CDR2 YYEKEE (reference sequence). The rearrangement uses TRBV5-5 and TRBJ2-1, with D unresolved. Sequencing input: PBMCs. The clonotype comes from a man in his late teens or twenties in good health and CMV-seronegative. This CDR3 reads CATIQNNEQFF. In nucleotides, the CDR3 is TGTGCCACGATTCAGAACAATGAGCAGTTCTTC. Combining the CDR3 with reference TRBV5-5 and TRBJ2-1 gives the whole variable domain DAGVTQSPTHLIKTRGQQVTLRCSPISGHKSVSWYQQVLGQGPQFIFQYYEKEERGRGNFPDRFSARQFPNYSSELNVNALLLGDSALYLCATIQNNEQFFGPGTRLTVL.